This TCR beta chain derives from a study of identical twins. Findings and limits, study-wide: Fewer insertions characterized abundant cord blood beta clonotypes, whereas memory repertoires showed none.

The donors were all healthy and Caucasian. Regarding this clonotype: Its target is not known.

This CDR3 has 16 amino acids. In germline, CDR1 is WSHSY, CDR2 SAAADI. The V gene lost 5 bases and the J gene lost 5 bases, with 19 bases spanning the gap. MiXCR was run by TCRdb on the 5' RACE reads, yielding one entry per CDR3 protein. This table holds 700,000 or so distinct CDR3 sequences, 21% found once. These data also formed part of another study, on T cells expressing NK-cell markers.

This chain connects TRBV10-2 to TRBJ1-3; D is ambiguous. This TCR derives from a woman younger than 35 in good health. What was sequenced was PBMCs. CDR3 loop: CASSRTGPSNRNTIYF. The CDR3 region has the DNA TGCGCCAGCAGTCGGACCGGGCCTTCCAATCGAAACACCATATATTTT.